This entry features one T cell receptor beta chain sequence. What it recognizes is unknown. The data belong to a study of cytomegalovirus exposure and HLA in healthy donors. General study findings and limits: Beyond CMV serostatus, there was no information to go on about immune exposure. Links to common viral pathogens appeared, in a later analysis, for several of the most significant clusters. Productive rates of about 87% or about 30% were seen for most TCR beta V segments in an earlier analysis.

CDR3 length: 14 amino acids. CDR1 and CDR2 from the germline V gene are MNHNY and SVGAGI (reference sequence). J gave up 5 bases and V 2 bases, and 6 bases lay outside the gene matches. 60 Vbeta and 13 Jbeta primers were used in PCR. The data were produced by immunoSEQ multiplex PCR, yet TCRdb's version contains in-frame clones alone and is incomplete. The table includes around 130,000 clones, roughly four fifths detected once. This sequence originates from a girl aged 2-10 years in good health and CMV-seronegative. The genes are TRBV6-6 and TRBJ2-7, with 7 nucleotides matching TRBD1. The sequencing input was PBMCs. Here the CDR3 DNA reads TGTGCCAGCAGTTACGACAGGGTAGTCGACGAGCAGTACTTC. Its translation: CASSYDRVVDEQYF.